Below, 20 T cell receptor beta chains from the same sample are listed, as sequenced in a study of shared clonotypes between healthy human individuals. Produced via immunoSEQ multiplex PCR; TCRdb's table is partial and in-frame only. The data hold about 2.3 million clones, with less than 95% observed a single time. Sample: naive CD4+ T cells from PBMCs. Documented subset: CD45RA+ positively selected. These receptors came from a man younger than 35 in good health. Some clones in this sample may be carry-over from other donors' samples.

The V gene is TRBV19, the J gene TRBJ2-1; D perhaps matches TRBD2 (5 bases). V lost 5 bases, J lost 0 bases, and 11 bases lay in between. CDR1 is LNHDA and CDR2 is SQIVND in the germline V gene (reference sequence). The CDR3 is 15 amino acids. In nucleotides, the CDR3 is TGTGCCAGTAGTTCGCGGGCGAGCTCCTACAATGAGCAGTTCTTC. Encoded protein: CASSSRASSYNEQFF.

The V gene is TRBV7-9, the J gene TRBJ1-1, with D maybe TRBD1 (5 bases). The CDR3 has 13 amino acids. Germline-derived CDR1 and CDR2 are SEHNR and FQNEAQ (reference sequence). Trimming removed 4 bases from V and 8 bases from J, with 14 bases in between. Written as DNA, the CDR3 is TGTGCCAGCAGCTACATGGGGAAGGGGGAAGCTTTCTTT. Encoded protein: CASSYMGKGEAFF.

The chain has TRBV5-1 and TRBJ2-3; D not resolved. Per germline, CDR1 SGHRS and CDR2 YFSETQ. The CDR3 covers 11 residues. V was pared by 5 bases and J by 4 bases, with 5 bases between. CDR3 in DNA: TGCGCCAGCAGGGGTGCAGATACGCAGTATTTT. Protein product: CASRGADTQYF.

This chain links TRBV6-5 with TRBJ2-7; D is undetermined. Trimming removed 3 bases at V and 7 bases at J, with 16 bases between. The germline V gene encodes CDR1 MNHEY and CDR2 SVGAGI. The CDR3 consists of 14 residues. Here the CDR3 reads CASSYWKGPSEQYF. The CDR3 region has the DNA TGTGCCAGCAGTTATTGGAAAGGCCCGAGTGAGCAGTACTTC.

This clone was observed a handful of times. The rearrangement links TRBV28 to TRBJ1-5; D remains unclear. This CDR3 spans 12 amino acids. Trimming pared 6 bases from V and 6 bases from J, leaving 9 bases between. CDR1 is MDHEN and CDR2 is SYDVKM in the germline V gene. The CDR3 sequence: CASSYAGQPQHF. CDR3 nucleotide sequence: TGTGCCAGCAGCTACGCAGGTCAGCCCCAGCATTTT.

The chain links TRBV2 to TRBJ2-1, with D perhaps matching TRBD1 or TRBD2 (6 bases each). The CDR3 is 12 residues long. Trimming cost V 8 bases and J 5 bases, with 10 bases left between them. In germline, CDR1 is SNHLY, CDR2 FYNNEI. The CDR3 protein is CASGGLNNEQFF. CDR3 DNA sequence: TGTGCCAGCGGGGGGCTCAACAATGAGCAGTTCTTC.

The chain employs TRBV29-1 and TRBJ1-2; the D gene is possibly TRBD1 (6 bases). The V gene lost 5 bases and the J gene lost 8 bases, with 15 bases spanning the gap. Germline values: CDR1 SQVTM, CDR2 ANQGSEA. This CDR3 has 12 amino acids. Here the CDR3 DNA reads TGCAGCGTTCTTGGGAGGACAGAAGGCTACACCTTC. It yields the protein CSVLGRTEGYTF.

With regard to this clone: In the same sample, other DNA sequences code for this CDR3. This chain uses TRBV9 with TRBJ2-5; tentative D call: TRBD2 (6 bases). The CDR3 is 13 residues long. Germline lookup yields CDR1 SGDLS and CDR2 YYNGEE. V gave up 4 bases and J gave up 4 bases, with 11 bases separating them. CDR3 region: CASSPRGGETQYF. The CDR3 nucleotides read TGTGCCAGCAGCCCCCGGGGAGGAGAGACCCAGTACTTC.

This clone showed up just a few times. This chain joins TRBV30 and TRBJ1-2; D gene uncertain. Germline V CDR1 and CDR2: GTSNPN, SVGIG (reference sequence). V was trimmed by 4 bases and J by 4 bases, leaving 10 bases between them. CDR3 length: 12 residues. This chain's CDR3 is CAWTSSRYGYTF. DNA of the CDR3: TGTGCCTGGACTTCGTCCCGCTATGGCTACACCTTC.

This chain uses TRBV6-6 with TRBJ2-7; D unclear. Per germline, CDR1 MNHNY and CDR2 SVGAGI (reference sequence). The CDR3 is 14 residues long. V was trimmed by 5 bases and J by 3 bases, leaving 14 bases between them. CDR3 sequence (DNA): TGTGCCAGCAGTGTACGGACCGAGCTCTACGAGCAGTACTTC. As protein: CASSVRTELYEQYF.

CDR3 nucleotides: TGCGCCAGCAGCTTGACGGACAGGCGTGAAGCTTTCTTT. This encodes CASSLTDRREAFF. The chain is built from TRBV5-1 and TRBJ1-1; 7 bases are a match to TRBD1. Germline CDR1 and CDR2: SGHRS and YFSETQ. With V trimmed by 1 base and J by 7 bases, 4 bases remained unmatched. The CDR3 consists of 13 residues.

The chain uses TRBV7-2 and TRBJ1-5, with D perhaps matching TRBD1 (5 bases). CDR1 and CDR2 (germline): SGHTA, FQGNSA. The CDR3 has 16 amino acids. Trimming took off 5 bases at V and 2 bases at J, with 16 bases between the two ends. The CDR3 sequence is CASSHYRDRRNQPQHF. In DNA, the CDR3 is TGTGCCAGCAGCCACTACCGGGACCGACGCAATCAGCCCCAGCATTTT.

This chain joins TRBV9 and TRBJ1-3; D remains ambiguous. Germline CDR1 and CDR2: SGDLS and YYNGEE. This CDR3 comprises 14 residues. Trimming left V 0 bases short and J 4 bases short, with 8 bases between. CDR3 in DNA: TGTGCCAGCAGCGTAGTTCCTTTAGGAAACACCATATATTTT. Translation gives CASSVVPLGNTIYF.

V is TRBV19 and J is TRBJ1-1; D ambiguous. The CDR3 loop spans 13 amino acids. Per the germline V gene, CDR1 is LNHDA and CDR2 is SQIVND (reference sequence). V dropped 5 bases and J dropped 2 bases, with 9 bases sitting between them. CDR3 sequence: CASSFQVNTEAFF. CDR3 in DNA: TGTGCCAGTAGTTTCCAGGTAAACACTGAAGCTTTCTTT.

The chain carries TRBV5-1 and TRBJ2-2; D is unresolved. The CDR3 has 13 amino acids. Germline values: CDR1 SGHRS, CDR2 YFSETQ. The germline V and J ends were trimmed by 4 bases and 5 bases, with 9 bases remaining between them. CDR3 nucleotides: TGCGCCAGCAGCCCGACGGAGACCGGGGAGCTGTTTTTT. Amino acid sequence: CASSPTETGELFF.

The V gene is TRBV27, the J gene TRBJ2-7; 8 positions match TRBD1. Germline V gene lookup returns CDR1 MNHEY and CDR2 SMNVEV (reference sequence). CDR3 length: 15 amino acids. With 5 bases clipped from V and 0 bases from J, the junction kept 6 bases outside the gene matches. CDR3 sequence (DNA): TGTGCCAGCAGTACCCGACAGGGGAGCTCCTACGAGCAGTACTTC. Translating gives CASSTRQGSSYEQYF.

CDR3 region: CSVTPGGNTIYF. The CDR3 DNA reads TGCAGCGTTACACCCGGAGGAAACACCATATATTTT. The V gene is TRBV29-1, the J gene TRBJ1-3; D gene uncertain. CDR1 and CDR2 from the germline V gene are SQVTM and ANQGSEA. The CDR3 covers 12 residues. Trimming took off 5 bases at V and 4 bases at J, with 9 bases between the two ends.

The rearrangement joins TRBV28 to TRBJ1-1, with 11 bases matching TRBD1. This CDR3 contains 16 residues. Trimming removed 1 base from V and 5 bases from J; junction bases left unmatched: 6. Germline V gene data show CDR1 as MDHEN and CDR2 as SYDVKM. The CDR3 DNA sequence: TGTGCCAGCAGTTTATCCCGGACAGGGGGCAGGACTGAAGCTTTCTTT. It yields the protein CASSLSRTGGRTEAFF.

This clone was counted only a few times. V gene TRBV7-2 combines with J gene TRBJ1-1, with D tentatively TRBD1 (5 bases). The CDR3 consists of 16 residues. The V gene's germline CDR1 is SGHTA and CDR2 FQGNSA. The V end lost 1 base, the J end lost 0 bases, and 12 bases lay between the germline ends. The CDR3 nucleotides are TGTGCCAGCAGCTTAGTTCCCCAGGGACTGAACACTGAAGCTTTCTTT. It yields the protein CASSLVPQGLNTEAFF.

V and J are TRBV10-3 and TRBJ2-7; D may correspond to TRBD1 or TRBD2 (5 bases each). Germline values: CDR1 ENHRY, CDR2 SYGVKD. The CDR3 sequence is 12 residues long. V was shortened by 9 bases and J by 6 bases, with 15 bases between the two germline ends. The CDR3 DNA is TGTGCCATGGGGGAAAATGGGGGCGAGCAGTACTTC. Protein: CAMGENGGEQYF.